One and the same sample provided the 27 T cell receptor beta chains below, sequenced in a study of cytomegalovirus exposure and HLA in healthy donors. Profiled with immunoSEQ multiplex PCR; TCRdb holds only in-frame clones, not every one. The data contain 200,000 or so clones, over 65% of them seen just once; the ten biggest clones take up roughly 6%. Input material: PBMCs. The origin of the receptors is a woman aged 18-30 years in good health and CMV-seronegative.

The chain couples TRBV7-3 to TRBJ2-1, with TRBD2 identical over 9 bases. The CDR3 totals 17 residues. Unmatched junction bases numbered 11, after V lost 5 bases and J lost 3 bases. CDR1 is SGHTA and CDR2 is FQGTGA in the germline V gene. CDR3 nucleotide sequence: TGTGCCAGCAGCCCGCTAGCGGGACGGCCGGACTACAATGAGCAGTTCTTC. Residues: CASSPLAGRPDYNEQFF.

The chain employs TRBV30 and TRBJ1-1; D is unclear. The CDR3 consists of 13 residues. Germline assignment: CDR1 GTSNPN and CDR2 SVGIG (reference sequence). Trimming removed 3 bases from V and 7 bases from J, with 15 bases in between. CDR3 nucleotide sequence: TGTGCCTGGAGACCCAACCGAGTGGGTGAAGCTTTCTTT. Protein sequence: CAWRPNRVGEAFF. Using reference TRBV30 and TRBJ1-1 for the parts outside the CDR3, the full variable domain is SQTIHQWPATLVQPVGSPLSLECTVEGTSNPNLYWYRQAAGRGLQLLFYSVGIGQISSEVPQNLSASRPQDRQFILSSKKLLLSDSGFYLCAWRPNRVGEAFFGQGTRLTVV.

The V call is TRBV5-1, the J call TRBJ1-2; D is unclear. The germline CDR1 and CDR2 sequences are SGHRS and YFSETQ. The CDR3 has 13 amino acids. V dropped 2 bases and J dropped 4 bases, with 9 bases sitting between them. The CDR3 sequence is CASSFETSYGYTF. As DNA, the CDR3 is TGCGCCAGCAGCTTTGAGACTTCCTATGGCTACACCTTC. The full variable domain, with the rest looked up from reference TRBV5-1 and TRBJ1-2, is KAGVTQTPRYLIKTRGQQVTLSCSPISGHRSVSWYQQTPGQGLQFLFEYFSETQRNKGNFPGRFSGRQFSNSRSEMNVSTLELGDSALYLCASSFETSYGYTFGSGTRLTVV.

The chain carries TRBV7-2 and TRBJ1-5; D is unclear. V was cut by 1 base and J by 7 bases, with 8 bases left in between. Germline CDR1 SGHTA, CDR2 FQGNSA. The CDR3 sequence is 13 residues long. In nucleotides, the CDR3 is TGTGCCAGCAGCTTAGTTACTTACCAGCCCCAGCATTTT. Translation: CASSLVTYQPQHF.

The V and J genes are TRBV4-1 and TRBJ1-1, with D uncertain. In germline, CDR1 is MGHRA, CDR2 YSYEKL. Trimming left V 1 base short and J 0 bases short, with 18 bases between. The CDR3 loop spans 18 amino acids. The chain's CDR3 is CASSQGYPQGGMNTEAFF. In nucleotides, the CDR3 is TGCGCCAGCAGCCAAGGATACCCCCAAGGAGGCATGAACACTGAAGCTTTCTTT.

The chain uses TRBV18 and TRBJ2-3; tentatively, D is TRBD2 (6 bases). CDR3 length equals 18 residues. V dropped 3 bases and J dropped 2 bases, with 21 bases sitting between them. Germline V gives CDR1 KGHSH, CDR2 LQKENI. The CDR3 reads CASSPRLVRGAFTDTQYF. The CDR3 bases are TGTGCCAGCTCACCGAGACTCGTCCGCGGGGCCTTCACAGATACGCAGTATTTT.

V is TRBV27 and J is TRBJ2-5; 7 nucleotides line up with TRBD2. Germline CDR1 is MNHEY and CDR2 is SMNVEV (reference sequence). V was clipped by 2 bases and J by 4 bases; unmatched bases: 10. The CDR3 sequence is 16 residues long. CDR3 sequence (DNA): TGTGCCAGCAGTTTAATTCGGCGAGCGGGAAGAGAGACCCAGTACTTC. This gives the protein CASSLIRRAGRETQYF.

This chain connects TRBV23-1 to TRBJ2-5; 9 nucleotides align to TRBD1. TRBV23-1 is treated as an ORF (open reading frame) with a function not yet certain. V shed 1 base, J shed 5 bases, and the junction held 8 bases outside the gene matches. The CDR3 extends over 16 amino acids. The CDR3 spells CASSQWGQGRMETQYF. The CDR3 nucleotides read TGCGCCAGCAGTCAATGGGGACAGGGAAGGATGGAGACCCAGTACTTC.

The chain couples TRBV5-1 to TRBJ1-3, with D unclear. V was clipped by 1 base and J by 0 bases, with 8 bases between them. This CDR3 comprises 15 residues. From germline, CDR1 is SGHRS and CDR2 YFSETQ. The CDR3 here is CASSLTDPSGNTIYF. CDR3 nucleotide sequence: TGCGCCAGCAGCTTGACGGATCCCTCTGGAAACACCATATATTTT.

The chain employs TRBV7-9 and TRBJ1-5; tentatively, D is TRBD1 (6 bases). The CDR3 loop spans 14 amino acids. V lost 1 base, J lost 6 bases, and 10 bases lay in between. Germline CDR1 and CDR2: SEHNR and FQNEAQ (reference sequence). The CDR3 here is CASSLEGGAQPQHF. CDR3 DNA sequence: TGTGCCAGCAGCTTAGAAGGGGGGGCTCAGCCCCAGCATTTT.

V gene TRBV2 combines with J gene TRBJ2-7; TRBD1 matches at 7 bases. The germline gives CDR1 SNHLY, CDR2 FYNNEI. The CDR3 spans 17 residues. Trimming at V came to 2 bases and at J to 2 bases, leaving 12 bases not matched to a gene. The CDR3 DNA is TGTGCCAGCAGTGAAAGGAGACAGGGATGGCGGGCCTACGAGCAGTACTTC. Its protein product is CASSERRQGWRAYEQYF.

The rearrangement links TRBV6-1 to TRBJ1-4, with 7 bases aligning to TRBD1. Germline-derived CDR1 and CDR2 are MNHNS and SASEGT. The trim removed 5 bases at V and 7 bases at J, leaving 4 bases unmatched. The CDR3 runs 13 residues. CDR3 loop: CASSRQGSEKLFF. CDR3 DNA: TGTGCCAGCAGTAGACAGGGAAGTGAAAAACTGTTTTTT.

The chain links TRBV18 to TRBJ2-1, with 9 bases aligning to TRBD2. CDR1 and CDR2 from the germline V gene are KGHSH and LQKENI. Trimming at V came to 6 bases and at J to 6 bases, leaving 12 bases not matched to a gene. This CDR3 has 16 residues. CDR3 sequence reads: CASSTTSAGGGNEQFF. The CDR3 DNA is TGTGCCAGCTCCACCACATCGGCGGGAGGGGGCAATGAGCAGTTCTTC.

The chain employs TRBV5-1 and TRBJ2-7; TRBD2 agrees at 8 bases. Germline trimming cut 3 bases from V and 4 bases from J; bases unmatched to any gene: 6. CDR1 SGHRS and CDR2 YFSETQ come from the germline V gene. The CDR3 is 14 amino acids. The CDR3 loop reads CASSWSGSRYEQYF. In nucleotides, the CDR3 is TGCGCCAGCAGCTGGAGCGGGAGTCGGTACGAGCAGTACTTC.

The CDR3 DNA reads TGTGCCAGCAGCATACAGGCAACTAATGAAAAACTGTTTTTT. It specifies CASSIQATNEKLFF. The chain recombines TRBV7-2 with TRBJ1-4; TRBD1 might be the D (5 bases). V lost 5 bases to trimming and J lost 0 bases, with 7 bases between them. The CDR3 covers 14 residues. The germline CDR1 and CDR2 sequences are SGHTA and FQGNSA.

In its sample, this clone was seen a few times. The chain is built from TRBV6-4 and TRBJ2-6; 10 bases fit TRBD1. V lost 4 bases and J lost 0; bases outside the gene matches: 0. Per the germline V gene, CDR1 is MRHNA and CDR2 is SNTAGT. This CDR3 is 16 amino acids long. The CDR3: CASSGTGGSGANVLTF. CDR3 in DNA: TGTGCCAGCAGTGGGACAGGGGGCTCTGGGGCCAACGTCCTGACTTTC.

The chain uses TRBV6-5 and TRBJ2-7; D not certain. V lost 0 bases, J lost 6 bases, and 9 bases lay in between. Germline lookup yields CDR1 MNHEY and CDR2 SVGAGI. This CDR3 is 13 amino acids long. The CDR3 here is CASSYSSGREQYF. The CDR3 DNA is TGTGCCAGCAGTTACTCGTCGGGCCGCGAGCAGTACTTC.

This chain links TRBV9 with TRBJ2-3, with 10 bases identical to TRBD1. CDR3 length: 15 amino acids. The V gene end was trimmed by 4 bases and the J gene end by 2 bases; junction bases not matched to a gene: 4. Germline loops: CDR1 SGDLS, CDR2 YYNGEE. CDR3 sequence (DNA): TGTGCCAGCAGCTCCCGACAGGGGGCCACAGATACGCAGTATTTT. It encodes CASSSRQGATDTQYF.

A few counts support this clone. The V and J genes are TRBV5-4 and TRBJ2-1; D is undetermined. This CDR3 has 13 amino acids. Germline V gives CDR1 SGHNT, CDR2 YYREEE (reference sequence). V dropped 10 bases and J dropped 8 bases, with 19 bases sitting between them. The CDR3 reads CAGSRAHGDEQFF. CDR3 DNA sequence: TGTGCCGGAAGCCGAGCCCACGGCGATGAGCAGTTCTTC.

The V and J genes are TRBV28 and TRBJ1-5; D unclear. There are 13 residues in the CDR3. Germline CDR1 MDHEN, CDR2 SYDVKM. The V end was cut by 5 bases, the J end by 2 bases, with 7 bases between. The CDR3 protein is CASSRAGNQPQHF. DNA of the CDR3: TGTGCCAGCAGTCGGGCGGGCAATCAGCCCCAGCATTTT.

The chain carries TRBV28 and TRBJ1-5; D is undetermined. The CDR3 consists of 13 residues. The germline V and J ends were trimmed by 3 bases and 3 bases, with 6 bases remaining between them. Germline V gives CDR1 MDHEN, CDR2 SYDVKM. The CDR3 nucleotides are TGTGCCAGCAGTTTTCAAGCCAATCAGCCCCAGCATTTT. Protein sequence: CASSFQANQPQHF.

This chain joins TRBV5-1 and TRBJ2-5; 7 nucleotides agree with TRBD2. The germline V gene encodes CDR1 SGHRS and CDR2 YFSETQ. The junction had 10 bases not matched to a gene; V was cut back by 4 bases and J by 4 bases. The CDR3 runs 15 residues. The CDR3 DNA is TGCGCCAGCAGCCCGGACGGGACTACGGTAGAGACCCAGTACTTC. Encoded protein: CASSPDGTTVETQYF.

The gene calls are TRBV28 and TRBJ2-3; D unresolved. Germline assignment: CDR1 MDHEN and CDR2 SYDVKM. V was shortened by 5 bases and J by 4 bases, with 13 bases between the two germline ends. The CDR3 runs 14 residues. CDR3 nucleotide sequence: TGTGCCAGCAGTCGGGTTGCTGGGGCAGATACGCAGTATTTT. It translates to CASSRVAGADTQYF.

This chain joins TRBV6-1 and TRBJ2-7; maybe TRBD2 (6 bases). From germline, CDR1 is MNHNS and CDR2 SASEGT. Trimming pared 11 bases from V and 3 bases from J, leaving 11 bases between. The CDR3 covers 11 residues. The CDR3 spells CAVDSGYEQYF. In DNA form, the CDR3 reads TGTGCCGTGGATAGCGGCTACGAGCAGTACTTC.

This clone was picked up a small number of times. The V gene is TRBV6-5, the J gene TRBJ1-2; the D gene is possibly TRBD1 (5 bases). V lost 0 bases, J lost 7 bases, and 9 bases lay in between. Germline V lookup: CDR1 MNHEY, CDR2 SVGAGI. This CDR3 contains 13 residues. The CDR3 bases are TGTGCCAGCAGTTACTCGTCGGGGGGTGGCTACACCTTC. It codes for CASSYSSGGGYTF.

The rearrangement joins TRBV27 to TRBJ2-7, with 9 bases that match TRBD1. Germline trimming cut 8 bases from V and 6 bases from J; bases unmatched to any gene: 5. This CDR3 has 12 amino acids. Germline CDR1 and CDR2: MNHEY and SMNVEV (reference sequence). CDR3 nucleotide sequence: TGTGCCAGCGGACAGGGGAGGGTCGAGCAGTACTTC. It translates to CASGQGRVEQYF.

CDR3 in amino acids: CASTHPNTGELFF. The CDR3 bases are TGCGCCAGCACACACCCGAACACCGGGGAGCTGTTTTTT. The V gene is TRBV5-1, the J gene TRBJ2-2, with D uncertain. The CDR3 loop spans 13 amino acids. Trimming shortened V by 6 bases and J by 0 bases, and 6 bases separated the two germline ends. The germline V gene has CDR1 SGHRS and CDR2 YFSETQ.